One sample yielded the 23 T cell receptor beta chains listed below, sequenced in a study of CD8+ T cells in alopecia areata. Noted treatment: oral pan-JAK inhibitor, 5-10 mg twice daily. RNA extraction and reverse transcription yielded cDNA as sequencing template. Sequenced by immunoSEQ multiplex PCR; TCRdb stores in-frame clones only, minus some. The sample lists around 290,000 clones, over 45% occurring once. This specimen was CD4+ T cells sorted from blood, taken at week 24, from a patient treated with tofacitinib. The receptors were sampled from a human donor with alopecia areata.

The chain joins TRBV5-5 to TRBJ2-7; D is undetermined. The V and J ends lost 0 bases and 3 bases respectively, with 10 bases between them. The CDR3 is made up of 14 amino acids. Germline-derived CDR1 and CDR2 are SGHKS and YYEKEE (reference sequence). The CDR3 loop is CASSLATEVYEQYF. CDR3 DNA sequence: TGTGCCAGCAGCTTGGCCACAGAGGTCTACGAGCAGTACTTC.

The chain links TRBV4-1 to TRBJ2-5; 8 nucleotides agree with TRBD2. CDR1 and CDR2 from the germline V gene are MGHRA and YSYEKL. The CDR3 covers 14 residues. The V segment lost 3 bases and the J segment 4 bases; nucleotides outside the gene matches: 4. The CDR3 sequence is CASSQAGGRETQYF. Written as DNA, the CDR3 is TGCGCCAGCAGCCAGGCGGGGGGCAGAGAGACCCAGTACTTC.

The V and J genes are TRBV9 and TRBJ1-3; D is uncertain. The V end was cut by 2 bases, the J end by 0 bases, with 6 bases between. This CDR3 is 14 amino acids long. CDR1 SGDLS and CDR2 YYNGEE come from the germline V gene. CDR3 sequence (DNA): TGTGCCAGCAGCGTTGAAAGCTCTGGAAACACCATATATTTT. Translated, it gives CASSVESSGNTIYF.

The chain recombines TRBV29-1 with TRBJ1-1, with D unclear. This CDR3 has 14 amino acids. The germline V and J ends were trimmed by 4 bases and 6 bases, with 18 bases remaining between them. CDR1 SQVTM and CDR2 ANQGSEA come from the germline V gene. CDR3 amino acids: CSVVPLTGLAEAFF. CDR3 DNA sequence: TGCAGCGTTGTTCCGTTGACGGGTCTCGCTGAAGCTTTCTTT.

The sample holds a few counts of this clone. The chain couples TRBV4-3 to TRBJ2-5; D tentatively reads TRBD1 or TRBD2 (5 bases each). Germline-derived CDR1 and CDR2 are LGHNA and YSLEER. This CDR3 comprises 14 residues. V was clipped by 4 bases and J by 5 bases, with 14 bases between them. The CDR3 DNA reads TGCGCCAGCAGCCCCGGGGCACCGCTGGAGACCCAGTACTTC. Its protein product is CASSPGAPLETQYF.

This clone turned up a few times. The V call is TRBV10-2, the J call TRBJ1-5; D uncertain. The germline V gene encodes CDR1 WSHSY and CDR2 SAAADI. Trimming cost V 5 bases and J 3 bases, with 11 bases left between them. CDR3 length: 14 residues. The CDR3 here is CASSLLRDNQPQHF. The CDR3 DNA reads TGCGCCAGCAGTTTATTAAGGGACAATCAGCCCCAGCATTTT.

The rearrangement links TRBV7-9 to TRBJ2-3; 7 nucleotides match TRBD1. CDR1 is SEHNR and CDR2 is FQNEAQ in the germline V gene (reference sequence). The CDR3 is 16 amino acids. J lost 1 base, V lost 4 bases, and 8 bases had no gene match. In nucleotides, the CDR3 is TGTGCCAGCAGCTCCCGACAGGGTCCCGGCACAGATACGCAGTATTTT. Its protein is CASSSRQGPGTDTQYF.

The chain has TRBV30 and TRBJ2-1; D is tentatively TRBD1 or TRBD2 (5 bases each). The germline gives CDR1 GTSNPN, CDR2 SVGIG (reference sequence). Trimming cost V 2 bases and J 8 bases, with 13 bases left between them. This CDR3 comprises 13 residues. The CDR3 loop reads CAWSPGTRDEQFF. The CDR3, as DNA: TGTGCCTGGAGTCCGGGGACCAGGGATGAGCAGTTCTTC.

V usage is TRBV19 and J usage is TRBJ1-1, with D hard to call. Trimming removed 7 bases from V and 3 bases from J, with 9 bases in between. CDR1 and CDR2 from the germline V gene are LNHDA and SQIVND (reference sequence). CDR3 size: 12 residues. CDR3 sequence (DNA): TGTGCCAGTATGACGCCGGACACTGAAGCTTTCTTT. This encodes CASMTPDTEAFF.

This clone occurred a few times. V is TRBV25-1 and J is TRBJ2-5, with D possibly TRBD2 on 5 matching bases. Germline V gene lookup returns CDR1 MGHDK and CDR2 SYGVNS. Trimming left V 2 bases short and J 3 bases short, with 10 bases between. The CDR3 covers 14 residues. Here the CDR3 DNA reads TGTGCCAGCAGTGAAGCACTAGTGAAAGAGACCCAGTACTTC. This codes for CASSEALVKETQYF.

The chain has TRBV4-1 and TRBJ2-7; D is perhaps TRBD2 (5 bases). The germline CDR1 and CDR2 sequences are MGHRA and YSYEKL. V shed 5 bases and J shed 2 bases, with 16 bases lying between them. This CDR3 is 15 amino acids long. CDR3: CASSLRDSQTYEQYF. The CDR3 DNA reads TGCGCCAGCAGCTTGAGGGATAGCCAGACCTACGAGCAGTACTTC.

This sequence joins TRBV4-1 and TRBJ2-1; TRBD2 might be the D (5 bases). CDR3 length: 18 amino acids. The germline V gene encodes CDR1 MGHRA and CDR2 YSYEKL. Trimming pared 3 bases from V and 7 bases from J, leaving 25 bases between. CDR3 DNA: TGCGCCAGCAGCCATGGTTGGCTAGCCCGGACTTCGGGGAATGAGCAGTTCTTC. Protein: CASSHGWLARTSGNEQFF.

In the case of this clone: Other DNA sequences in this sample translate to the same CDR3. In nucleotides, the CDR3 is TGTGCCACCAGCAGAGATCGTGAGACCCAGTACTTC. Its translation: CATSRDRETQYF. The chain has TRBV15 and TRBJ2-5; D not certain. The germline gives CDR1 LNHNV, CDR2 YYDKDF (reference sequence). V dropped 0 bases and J dropped 5 bases, with 4 bases sitting between them. This CDR3 spans 12 amino acids. The full variable domain, in which reference TRBV15 and TRBJ2-5 provide the parts outside the CDR3, is DAMVIQNPRYQVTQFGKPVTLSCSQTLNHNVMYWYQQKSSQAPKLLFHYYDKDFNNEADTPDNFQSRRPNTSFCFLDIRSPGLGDTAMYLCATSRDRETQYFGPGTRLLVL.

As for this clone: The junction shows a germline mismatch at one end, possibly a read error. This chain connects TRBV7-6 to TRBJ1-1; unclear D gene. CDR1 is SGHVS, CDR2 FNYEAQ, per germline. This CDR3 is built from 13 residues. CDR3: CASSLEEFTEAFF. Here the CDR3 DNA reads TGTGCTAGCAGCTTAGAGGAGTTCACTGAAGCTTTCTTT.

In regard to this clone: This sample includes further DNA sequences coding for the same CDR3. The V call is TRBV5-1, the J call TRBJ1-1, with D hard to call. This CDR3 has 13 residues. CDR1 is SGHRS, CDR2 YFSETQ, per germline. V was pared by 0 bases and J by 3 bases, with 6 bases between. The CDR3 DNA sequence: TGCGCCAGCAGCTTGGGGAGAGACACTGAAGCTTTCTTT. It encodes CASSLGRDTEAFF.

In regard to this clone: Mismatch with germline at one junction end may stem from a read error. The chain uses TRBV7-7 and TRBJ2-3, with unresolved D. This CDR3 has 13 residues. Germline V CDR1 and CDR2: SSHAT, FNYEAQ (reference sequence). CDR3 region: CASSLRRADTQYF. DNA for the CDR3: TGTGCTAGCAGCTTGCGAAGGGCAGATACGCAGTATTTT.

The chain carries TRBV9 and TRBJ2-7; possibly TRBD1 for D (6 bases). The CDR3 covers 15 residues. Germline CDR1 SGDLS, CDR2 YYNGEE. Trimming removed 3 bases at V and 0 bases at J, with 13 bases between. CDR3 sequence (DNA): TGTGCCAGCAGCGCTCGTACAGGGAGCTCCTACGAGCAGTACTTC. Its protein product is CASSARTGSSYEQYF.

In its sample, this clone was seen a few times. The chain carries TRBV5-1 and TRBJ2-2; D possibly corresponds to TRBD1 (5 bases). Germline CDR1 is SGHRS and CDR2 is YFSETQ. V was cut by 5 bases and J by 4 bases, with 15 bases left in between. CDR3 length: 15 residues. The chain's CDR3 is CASREGRASTGELFF. The CDR3 DNA reads as TGCGCCAGCAGGGAAGGCAGGGCGTCCACCGGGGAGCTGTTTTTT.

The chain is built from TRBV4-1 and TRBJ1-2; D ambiguous. Trimming pared 0 bases from V and 4 bases from J, leaving 12 bases between. This CDR3 is built from 15 residues. Germline assignment: CDR1 MGHRA and CDR2 YSYEKL. The CDR3 loop reads CASSQETSRGYGYTF. The CDR3 DNA is TGCGCCAGCAGCCAAGAGACAAGCCGCGGCTATGGCTACACCTTC.

The V and J genes are TRBV11-1 and TRBJ1-1; tentatively, D is TRBD1 (6 bases). CDR1 is SGHAT, CDR2 FQDESV, per germline (reference sequence). Trimming took off 3 bases at V and 0 bases at J, with 8 bases between the two ends. The CDR3 totals 14 residues. The CDR3 region has the DNA TGTGCCAGCAGCTTTGAGGGGGTGAACACTGAAGCTTTCTTT. Translating it yields CASSFEGVNTEAFF.

A single count supports this clone. One junction end disagrees with the germline gene, perhaps due to a read error. The V call is TRBV7-9, the J call TRBJ2-3; TRBD1 agrees at 7 bases. Germline V gives CDR1 SEHNR, CDR2 FQNEAQ (reference sequence). The CDR3 consists of 17 residues. CDR3 bases: TGTGCCAGCAGGTGGACCGACCGACAGGGTCAGACAGCTACGCAGTATTTT. Residues: CASRWTDRQGQTATQYF. Filled out from reference TRBV7-9 and TRBJ2-3, the complete variable domain reads DTGVSQNPRHKITKRGQNVTFRCDPISEHNRLYWYRQTLGQGPEFLTYFQNEAQLEKSRLLSDRFSAERPKGSFSTLEIQRTEQGDSAMYLCASRWTDRQGQTATQYFGPGTRLTVL.

This clone was picked up a small number of times. CDR3 nucleotides: TGTGCCAGTAGTACCACTAGTCGCTACGAGCAGTACTTC. It encodes CASSTTSRYEQYF. The chain links TRBV19 to TRBJ2-7, with D possibly matching TRBD2 (5 bases). This CDR3 region has 13 residues. Between the trimmed V and J ends, which lost 4 bases and 3 bases, there was a span of 10 bases. From germline, CDR1 is LNHDA and CDR2 SQIVND (reference sequence).

Many counts were recorded for this clone. This rearrangement joins TRBV9 to TRBJ2-1; 11 nucleotides align to TRBD2. The CDR3 length is 14 residues. Per the germline V gene, CDR1 is SGDLS and CDR2 is YYNGEE. The ends lost 3 bases at V and 5 bases at J; junction bases unmatched: 1. The CDR3 region has the DNA TGTGCCAGCAGCGGACTAGCGGGACACAATGAGCAGTTCTTC. Translating it yields CASSGLAGHNEQFF.